These T cell receptor beta chains were read from a single sample in a study of shared clonotypes between healthy human individuals. Profiled with immunoSEQ multiplex PCR; TCRdb holds only in-frame clones, not every one. In the table there are about 530,000 clones, 60% to 80% of which are singletons. The sample taken for sequencing was PBMCs. The source is a woman aged 40-49 years in good health. Some clones in this sample may be carry-over from other donors' samples. The CDR3 runs from the conserved cysteine through the conserved F or W. The D gene is left open where the match is weak. The size field is filled for only some rows; it gives once, few, many or a size class.

V gene	D gene	clone size	J gene	CDR3 protein	CDR3 DNA
TRBV28	TRBD1	NA	TRBJ2-7	CASSLQGAQPYEQYF	TGTGCCAGCAGCCTACAGGGGGCCCAACCCTACGAGCAGTACTTC
TRBV7-3	TRBD2	NA	TRBJ2-2	CASSLMGLAGEVGELFF	TGTGCCAGCAGCTTAATGGGTCTAGCGGGAGAGGTCGGGGAGCTGTTTTTT
TRBV7-3	NA	NA	TRBJ1-1	CASSLYGQGVTEAFF	TGTGCCAGCAGCTTATACGGGCAGGGAGTGACTGAAGCTTTCTTT
TRBV7-2	TRBD2	NA	TRBJ2-1	CASSPSGRALEQFF	TGTGCCAGCAGCCCTAGCGGGAGGGCCCTTGAGCAGTTCTTC
TRBV7-6	NA	NA	TRBJ2-5	CASSPNRVEQTQYF	TGTGCCAGCAGCCCCAACAGGGTGGAGCAGACCCAGTACTTC
TRBV27	NA	NA	TRBJ1-4	CASSLYRGVGEKLFF	TGTGCCAGCAGTTTATATCGGGGGGTGGGTGAGAAACTGTTTTTT
TRBV5-4	NA	NA	TRBJ1-2	CASSLASANYGYTF	TGTGCCAGCAGCTTGGCCAGCGCTAACTATGGCTACACCTTC
TRBV7-8	TRBD1	NA	TRBJ1-1	CASSPQAAGGNTEAFF	TGTGCCAGCAGCCCCCAAGCTGCAGGGGGTAACACTGAAGCTTTCTTT
TRBV9	NA	NA	TRBJ1-4	CASSAGRGSEKLFF	TGTGCCAGCAGCGCTGGTAGGGGTTCTGAAAAACTGTTTTTT
TRBV7-3	NA	NA	TRBJ2-1	CASSLPYDEQFF	TGTGCCAGCAGCTTACCCTATGATGAGCAGTTCTTC
TRBV29-1	NA	few	TRBJ1-2	CSVELWFSNYGYTF	TGCAGCGTTGAACTTTGGTTTTCTAACTATGGCTACACCTTC
TRBV4-1	TRBD2	NA	TRBJ2-7	CASSRRTSAYEQYF	TGCGCCAGCAGCCGAAGGACTAGCGCCTACGAGCAGTACTTC
TRBV7-9	TRBD2	NA	TRBJ2-2	CASSFLVSGTNTGELFF	TGTGCCAGCAGCTTTTTGGTTAGCGGGACGAACACCGGGGAGCTGTTTTTT
TRBV5-1	NA	NA	TRBJ2-2	CASSLTGTGELFF	TGCGCCAGCAGCTTGACAGGGACCGGGGAGCTGTTTTTT
TRBV30	TRBD1	NA	TRBJ2-6	CAWLTGGAGANVLTF	TGTGCCTGGCTGACAGGGGGCGCTGGGGCCAACGTCCTGACTTTC
TRBV7-3	TRBD1	NA	TRBJ2-3	CASSLRTGPADTQYF	TGTGCCAGCAGCTTAAGGACAGGGCCCGCAGATACGCAGTATTTT